This TCR beta chain was identified during a study of blood T cell repertoires in COVID-19. In the study overall: Sites across the United States, Italy and Spain contributed samples from acute and convalescent COVID-19. Sample material is recorded as cDNA or gDNA derived from T cells, B-cell-depleted T cells, or PBMCs.

This clone showed up just a few times. Libraries were prepared by immunoSEQ multiplex PCR; TCRdb keeps only in-frame clonotypes and omits some of them. The top ten hold about 4% of the sample, which has about 120,000 clones, roughly 84% seen once. The CDR3 covers 16 residues. The V gene end was trimmed by 6 bases and the J gene end by 2 bases; junction bases not matched to a gene: 9. Germline V gene lookup returns CDR1 MNHEY and CDR2 SVGEGT. All enrollees were about 18 to 90 years old and from approximately 25 US areas. The genes are TRBV6-2 or TRBV6-3 and TRBJ1-5; 8 nucleotides agree with TRBD1. The sequence was obtained from a young woman who had recovered from COVID-19. The specimen was PBMCs or T cells enriched from blood (not recorded which). The CDR3 DNA follows: TGTGCCAGCAGCTATTTCAGGACAGGGCGCAATCAGCCCCAGCATTTT. It codes for CASSYFRTGRNQPQHF.